This T cell receptor (beta chain) originates from a study of T cell repertoires in aging, cancer and after chemotherapy. About the study: Over several months to years, re-sampled healthy donor repertoires clearly shared clones.

This clonotype has more than one count but fewer than ten. Its antigen is unidentified. A read error may be the cause here, since a much bigger clone is one base away. Germline V gene data show CDR1 as MRHNA and CDR2 as SNTAGT. J was trimmed by 4 bases and V by 3 bases; bases with no gene match: 11. This CDR3 is built from 16 residues. A mixed TRB-A/B primer pool amplified rearranged TRB by multiplex touch-down PCR. Each CDR3 protein gets one entry after TCRdb re-called the multiplex PCR reads with MiXCR. The sample lists 9,500 or so distinct CDR3 sequences; roughly a quarter were seen once. Amplification of TCR beta used genomic DNA extracted from peripheral blood. General study points: The repertoire data cannot show anything about immunological memory following chemotherapy. Untreated cancer patients had significantly lower blood TCR diversity than age-matched healthy donors. Median generation probability rose over the chemotherapy interval in each cancer cohort, suggesting rebound thymic output.

The receptor's source is a human donor in good health. The chain uses TRBV6-4 and TRBJ1-2, with 7 bases identical to TRBD1. The sample was blood. For the CDR3, the DNA is TGTGCCAGCAGTGAGTCAACAGGGGTCGATGGCTATGGCTACACCTTC. It yields the protein CASSESTGVDGYGYTF.